This T cell receptor beta chain was identified during a study of regulatory T cells in long-lasting Graves disease. Study summary: Over-5-year antithyroid drug use with positive TSH receptor antibodies defined persistent Graves' disease in the study.

Germline CDR1 SGHRS, CDR2 YFSETQ. There are 14 residues in the CDR3. Losses at the gene ends were 5 bases for V and 5 bases for J; bases not matched to a gene: 7. HTBI primers from iRepertoire and Arm-PCR of CDR3 regions yielded the TCR beta libraries. TCRdb re-derived calls from the multiplex PCR reads in MiXCR, one entry per CDR3 protein. The sample lists about 660,000 distinct CDR3 sequences; about 32% were seen once. Time point defined: persistent/refractory GD, antithyroid drugs over 5 years with positive TRAb. There was RNA extracted from PBMCs, and the TCR library was made from it. The rearrangement links TRBV5-1 to TRBJ2-7; 10 bases agree with TRBD1. This TCR came from a female donor with Graves disease. Sequenced here: peripheral blood mononuclear cells (PBMCs), sampled when the disease was refractory, from a patient treated with antithyroid drugs. CDR3 region: CASSYRDRGHEQYF. CDR3 DNA sequence: TGCGCCAGCAGTTACCGGGACAGGGGTCACGAGCAGTACTTC.